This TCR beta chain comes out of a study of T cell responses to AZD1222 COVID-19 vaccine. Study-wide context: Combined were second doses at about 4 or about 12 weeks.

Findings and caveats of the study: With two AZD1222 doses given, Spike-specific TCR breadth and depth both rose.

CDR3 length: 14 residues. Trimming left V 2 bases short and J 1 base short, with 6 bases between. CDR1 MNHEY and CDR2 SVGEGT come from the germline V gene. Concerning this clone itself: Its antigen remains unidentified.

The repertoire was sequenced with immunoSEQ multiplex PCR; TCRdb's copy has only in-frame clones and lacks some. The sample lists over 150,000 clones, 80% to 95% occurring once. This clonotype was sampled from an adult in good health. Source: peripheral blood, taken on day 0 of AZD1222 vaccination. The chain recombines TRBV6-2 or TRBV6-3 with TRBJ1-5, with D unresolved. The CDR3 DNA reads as TGTGCCAGCAGTTACGGGAGAAGCAATCAGCCCCAGCATTTT. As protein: CASSYGRSNQPQHF.